This TCR beta chain is from a study of T cells after posttransplantation cyclophosphamide (TCRdb year 2016). General notes on the study: Using TRB sequencing, the study followed how the T cell repertoire rebuilt after myeloablative bone marrow transplantation with posttransplantation cyclophosphamide given as GVHD prophylaxis. Antigen receptor sequencing covered samples from approximately 38 PTCy-treated patients and 15 to 20 of their related bone marrow donors. Blood from all 35 or so PTCy patients who had 1-year posttransplant specimens underwent TRB sequencing. In 3 patients, up to about 3 additional blood samples taken between 2 and 5.2 years after transplant also underwent TRB sequencing, as did pretransplant blood from a handful of patients. Because TRA and TRB clonality were tightly correlated in 9 samples, subsequent TCR analyses were focused on TRB only. Public TRB sequences were searched against a database of over 3,600 sequences associated with responses to pathogens, tumor antigens, self-antigens and alloantigens. Overall study outcomes, separate from this receptor: The TRB repertoires of T cells infiltrating skin or the GI tract showed only limited overlap with the TRB repertoires found in blood. Across the approximately 48 patients, TRB clonality was highly associated with recipient CMV seropositivity and CMV reactivation, and diversity with PTCy was similar to that in the CNI/methotrexate controls. Donor-recipient similarity was low at 1-2 months but increased during the first year, and donor CD8+ memory clones often dominated later blood repertoires.

Comment on this clone: Its antigen target is currently unknown. There are no base qualities to consult, and no much larger clone falls within one base.

Between the V and J ends, shortened by 2 bases and 2 bases respectively, the junction contains 12 bases. The CDR3 covers 15 residues, taking in both the cysteine and the phenylalanine. Only the CDR3 DNA is retained, 45 bases long and in frame from the first base. The germline V gene specifies ENHRY as CDR1 and SYGVKD as CDR2. TRB sequencing used genomic DNA with the immunoSEQ assay at survey resolution or the hsTCRB kit. The study's own analysis went as follows. The immunoSEQ software was used for initial read processing, and the LymphoSeq R package was used for repertoire analyses. Clonality was computed as 1 minus normalized Shannon entropy, and a Gini coefficient was also calculated for each TRB dataset. To infer phenotypes in unsorted samples, TRB sequences from sorted subsets of the recipient or donor were mapped onto the unsorted samples of the same recipient. TCRdb obtained this table from immuneACCESS and retained in-frame rearrangements with V and J assigned. These tables miss some clones; where compared with another copy, unresolved V genes account for less than half of the shortfall, and the remainder is unexplained. That table supplies the V and J calls and clone size; D and trimming were determined from the DNA. For this sample the table gives 30,000 or so clones, of which roughly 89% were detected only once. Clones ranked in the top ten supply about 15% of the sample.

The PTCy-treated patients were enrolled in a prospective multi-institutional clinical trial. Mononuclear cells from peripheral blood and bone marrow were separated by Ficoll-Hypaque density centrifugation and then cryopreserved. The chain is made from TRBV10-3 and TRBJ2-5; TRBD2 is a possible D gene, resting on 6 matching bases. The source of this sequence is a woman in her thirties or forties with a blood cancer, CMV-positive, and with a related stem cell donor. The sample consisted of PBMCs. The DNA is TGTGCCATCAGTGAGACGGGACTGATACAAGAGACCCAGTACTTC. Its amino acids are CAISETGLIQETQYF.